This T cell receptor beta chain comes out of a study of cytomegalovirus exposure and HLA in healthy donors. The wider study: The same platform was used for the 120 validation repertoires and the roughly 670 first-cohort repertoires, a later analysis reported. Study-wide points: First-cohort TCR clusters were later found to tend to co-occur in the 120 or so validation repertoires.

This clone was seen a single time. The target antigen is unknown. CDR1 is LGHNA, CDR2 YSLEER, per germline. V gave up 4 bases and J gave up 3 bases; unmatched junction bases: 7. The CDR3 has 15 residues. Generated by immunoSEQ multiplex PCR, the TCRdb table keeps only in-frame clones and is missing some. The sample includes 90,000 to 150,000 clones, roughly 90% of them seen just once. The chain is built from TRBV4-3 and TRBJ1-1; 8 bases agree with TRBD1. This sequence originates from a woman under 30 in good health and CMV-seropositive. The sequencing input was PBMCs. Written as DNA, the CDR3 is TGCGCCAGCAGCCCCGACAGGGGAGGTGACACTGAAGCTTTCTTT. Encoded protein: CASSPDRGGDTEAFF.